The present TCR beta chain was sequenced within a study of T-cell memory formation after mild COVID-19. About this clonotype itself: Its matching antigen is unknown.

A single record per CDR3 protein comes from TCRdb applying MiXCR to the 5' RACE reads. This sample has fewer than 150,000 distinct CDR3 sequences, with 22% found just once. Study-wide results and caveats: Prior to infection, memory already included some responding clones, suggesting cross-reactive memory joined.

Germline V lookup: CDR1 MGHRA, CDR2 YSYEKL. V was shortened by 3 bases and J by 4 bases, with 12 bases between the two germline ends. The CDR3 covers 15 residues. The J gene is TRBJ2-2, the V gene TRBV4-1, with D perhaps TRBD1 or TRBD2 (6 bases each). The TCR comes from a man between 18 and 29 years old who had mild COVID-19 (a few samples of this study predate the infection). Cell type and time point are not known. Material: PBMCs or a T cell subset sorted from them (not recorded which). CDR3 bases: TGCGCCAGCAGCCAGACGGGGGCGGTCACCGGGGAGCTGTTTTTT. The encoded protein is CASSQTGAVTGELFF.